These T cell receptor beta chains were read from a single sample in a study of T cell clones after liver transplantation. Only in-frame clones appear in the TCRdb table, and some are missing; sequencing was by immunoSEQ multiplex PCR. The repertoire holds 99,000 or so clones, with roughly 80% as singletons. Sample: CD4+ T cells from blood, taken before liver transplant. Receptors originate from a human donor who received a liver transplant. The CDR3 runs from the conserved cysteine through the conserved F or W. Fields, in order: V gene, CDR3 length, J gene, D gene, clone size, CDR3 protein, CDR3 DNA. A D gene is named only where the DNA matches it firmly. Clone size is given for some rows only: seen once, a few or many times, or a class if the clone is expanded.

TRBV6-1,16,TRBJ2-1,TRBD2,-,CASSETLAGGPGEQFF,TGTGCCAGCAGTGAAACCCTAGCGGGAGGGCCAGGGGAGCAGTTCTTC
TRBV10-2,12,TRBJ1-2,-,-,CASRGIIDGYTF,TGCGCCAGCAGAGGGATCATAGATGGCTACACCTTC
TRBV28,12,TRBJ1-1,-,-,CASSLRDTEAFF,TGTGCCAGCAGCTTACGGGACACTGAAGCTTTCTTT
TRBV6-1,12,TRBJ1-2,TRBD1,-,CATTGQGYGYTF,TGTGCCACCACGGGACAGGGATATGGCTACACCTTC
TRBV18,15,TRBJ1-4,-,once,CASSPQKGISEKLFF,TGTGCCAGCTCACCACAGAAGGGGATTTCTGAAAAACTGTTTTTT
TRBV11-2,15,TRBJ1-1,-,-,CASSFGWGMDTEAFF,TGTGCCAGCAGCTTCGGGTGGGGGATGGACACTGAAGCTTTCTTT
TRBV18,17,TRBJ2-1,TRBD2,-,CASSLTSGGGSYNEQFF,TGTGCCAGCTCACTCACTAGCGGGGGGGGCTCCTACAATGAGCAGTTCTTC
TRBV6-1,13,TRBJ1-5,-,-,CASQAISNQPQHF,TGTGCCAGCCAGGCGATTAGCAATCAGCCCCAGCATTTT
TRBV20-1,11,TRBJ2-3,-,-,CSARHTDTQYF,TGCAGTGCTAGGCACACAGATACGCAGTATTTT
TRBV6-1,12,TRBJ2-1,-,-,CASSEAGNEQFF,TGTGCCAGCAGTGAAGCAGGTAATGAGCAGTTCTTC
TRBV19,14,TRBJ2-5,-,-,CASSIDFRSETQYF,TGTGCCAGTAGTATCGACTTTAGGTCGGAGACCCAGTACTTC
TRBV5-1,13,TRBJ1-4,-,-,CASSLGVSEKLFF,TGCGCCAGCAGCTTGGGTGTTTCAGAAAAACTGTTTTTT
TRBV9,14,TRBJ1-5,-,-,CASSVEGGNQPQHF,TGTGCCAGCAGCGTGGAAGGGGGCAATCAGCCCCAGCATTTT
TRBV7-2,13,TRBJ1-1,-,-,CASSLARGDGAFF,TGTGCCAGCAGCTTAGCTCGAGGGGATGGAGCTTTCTTT
TRBV7-2,12,TRBJ2-1,-,-,CASSSDTNEQFF,TGTGCCAGCAGCTCCGATACCAATGAGCAGTTCTTC
TRBV18,16,TRBJ1-4,-,-,CASSPLTRREGEKLFF,TGTGCCAGCTCACCCCTCACGCGACGGGAAGGAGAAAAACTGTTTTTT
TRBV28,15,TRBJ1-1,-,-,CASSLQGLPNTEAFF,TGTGCCAGCAGTTTACAGGGACTGCCGAACACTGAAGCTTTCTTT
TRBV5-6,17,TRBJ2-2,TRBD1,once,CASSLPGQGAWGGELFF,TGTGCCAGCAGCTTGCCCGGCCAGGGGGCTTGGGGCGGGGAGCTGTTTTTT
TRBV23-1,16,TRBJ2-1,-,-,CASSQSSGAIGHEQFF,TGCGCCAGCAGTCAATCGTCGGGGGCGATTGGTCATGAGCAGTTCTTC
TRBV27,14,TRBJ2-6,-,-,CASSLSSGANVLTF,TGTGCCAGCAGTTTATCCTCTGGGGCCAACGTCCTGACTTTC
TRBV7-9,14,TRBJ2-1,TRBD1,-,CASSSLGQGNEQFF,TGTGCCAGCAGCAGCCTCGGACAGGGCAATGAGCAGTTCTTC
TRBV4-1,14,TRBJ1-4,-,-,CASRKSGTDEKLFF,TGCGCCAGCAGAAAGTCTGGGACTGATGAAAAACTGTTTTTT
TRBV6-1,15,TRBJ1-6,TRBD1,once,CASSEAPGQGSPLHF,TGTGCCAGCAGTGAAGCTCCGGGACAGGGGTCACCCCTCCACTTT
TRBV19,14,TRBJ2-6,-,few,CASSIDNRANVLTF,TGTGCCAGTAGTATAGATAACAGGGCCAACGTCCTGACTTTC
TRBV5-8,16,TRBJ1-1,-,-,CASTPTGGGGLSEAFF,TGTGCCAGCACTCCAACGGGAGGAGGGGGTTTGTCTGAAGCTTTCTTT
TRBV19,14,TRBJ2-1,TRBD1,-,CASSWDRGRDEQFF,TGTGCCAGTAGCTGGGACAGGGGTAGGGATGAGCAGTTCTTC
TRBV13,17,TRBJ2-3,-,-,CASSARGLVDNTDTQYF,TGTGCCAGCAGCGCCCGAGGGCTCGTCGATAACACAGATACGCAGTATTTT
TRBV13,15,TRBJ2-1,TRBD2,-,CASSLSGRAYNEQFF,TGTGCCAGCAGCTTATCTGGGAGGGCCTACAATGAGCAGTTCTTC
TRBV29-1,13,TRBJ1-1,-,-,CSVETALNTEAFF,TGCAGCGTGGAGACGGCGTTGAACACTGAAGCTTTCTTT
TRBV27,15,TRBJ2-1,TRBD2,-,CASRTRTSGYNEQFF,TGTGCCAGCAGGACAAGGACTAGCGGATACAATGAGCAGTTCTTC
TRBV2,13,TRBJ2-7,TRBD2,few,CASQAGGPYEQYF,TGTGCCAGCCAAGCGGGAGGGCCCTACGAGCAGTACTTC
TRBV19,15,TRBJ2-7,-,-,CASSIDKRQIYEQYF,TGTGCCAGTAGTATAGATAAGAGACAAATCTACGAGCAGTACTTC
TRBV19,13,TRBJ1-1,-,-,CASSGRVGTEAFF,TGTGCCAGTTCCGGCAGGGTGGGGACTGAAGCTTTCTTT
TRBV14,15,TRBJ1-4,-,few,CASSHYRTTNEKLFF,TGTGCCAGCAGCCACTATCGTACAACTAATGAAAAACTGTTTTTT
TRBV6-4,15,TRBJ2-3,-,-,CASSASGFSQDTQYF,TGTGCCAGCAGTGCCTCAGGGTTTTCGCAAGATACGCAGTATTTT
TRBV2,14,TRBJ2-7,-,-,CASIPGGISYEQYF,TGTGCCAGCATCCCCGGGGGTATCTCCTACGAGCAGTACTTC
TRBV5-1,14,TRBJ2-5,-,-,CASSGKGVQETQYF,TGCGCCAGCAGCGGGAAGGGAGTCCAAGAGACCCAGTACTTC
TRBV7-2,16,TRBJ1-1,-,-,CASSVGPLGVDTEAFF,TGTGCCAGCAGCGTAGGACCTTTGGGGGTAGACACTGAAGCTTTCTTT
TRBV5-1,14,TRBJ1-1,-,-,CASSLVVGGTEAFF,TGCGCCAGCAGCTTGGTGGTCGGGGGCACTGAAGCTTTCTTT
TRBV4-3,12,TRBJ2-3,-,-,CASSQVSDTQYF,TGCGCCAGCAGCCAAGTATCGGATACGCAGTATTTT
TRBV5-1,14,TRBJ2-7,-,-,CASSLAVTQSEQYF,TGCGCCAGCAGCTTGGCCGTTACCCAGAGCGAGCAGTACTTC
TRBV29-1,11,TRBJ2-7,-,once,CSFFSSYEQYF,TGCAGCTTCTTCTCGAGCTACGAGCAGTACTTC
TRBV7-6,15,TRBJ2-7,TRBD1,-,CASSLGGTASYEQYF,TGTGCCAGCAGCTTAGGAGGGACAGCTTCCTACGAGCAGTACTTC
TRBV9,16,TRBJ2-5,TRBD2,few,CASSVGSGGYQETQYF,TGTGCCAGCAGCGTAGGGAGCGGGGGGTACCAAGAGACCCAGTACTTC
TRBV27,16,TRBJ1-4,-,-,CASSFYGAGANEKLFF,TGTGCCAGCAGTTTTTATGGGGCTGGGGCTAATGAAAAACTGTTTTTT
TRBV5-6,16,TRBJ2-1,TRBD2,-,CASSPGTSGRRNEQFF,TGTGCCAGCAGCCCGGGGACTAGCGGGAGGAGGAATGAGCAGTTCTTC
TRBV7-3,14,TRBJ1-6,-,-,CASSWDAGNSPLHF,TGTGCCAGCAGCTGGGATGCGGGAAATTCACCCCTCCACTTT
TRBV11-3,13,TRBJ2-2,-,-,CASSWDQTGELFF,TGTGCCAGCAGCTGGGACCAAACCGGGGAGCTGTTTTTT
TRBV7-9,13,TRBJ2-3,-,-,CASSFFGTDTQYF,TGTGCCAGCAGCTTTTTCGGGACAGATACGCAGTATTTT
TRBV27,11,TRBJ2-5,-,-,CAKDSRETQYF,TGTGCCAAGGACAGTCGGGAGACCCAGTACTTC
TRBV15,15,TRBJ2-1,TRBD2,few,CATSKRTSGSPEQFF,TGTGCCACCAGCAAAAGGACTAGCGGGAGCCCTGAGCAGTTCTTC
TRBV4-3,20,TRBJ2-7,TRBD2,few,CASSQDLGTSGLGSTYEQYF,TGCGCCAGCAGCCAAGACCTGGGGACTAGCGGTCTCGGCTCCACCTACGAGCAGTACTTC